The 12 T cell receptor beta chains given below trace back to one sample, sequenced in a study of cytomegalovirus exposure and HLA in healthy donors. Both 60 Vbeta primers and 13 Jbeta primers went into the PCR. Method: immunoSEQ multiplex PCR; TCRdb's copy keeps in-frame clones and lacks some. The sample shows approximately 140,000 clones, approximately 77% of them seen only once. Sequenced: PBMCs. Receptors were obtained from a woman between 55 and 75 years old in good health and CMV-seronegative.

In DNA form, the CDR3 reads TGTGCCAGCTCACCGGGACAGGGAGGAACTGGCTACACCTTC. It is translated as CASSPGQGGTGYTF. This sequence joins TRBV18 and TRBJ1-2; 9 bases map to TRBD1. V dropped 3 bases and J dropped 7; count of bases not matched to a gene: 6. The CDR3 runs to 14 residues. Germline V lookup: CDR1 KGHSH, CDR2 LQKENI.

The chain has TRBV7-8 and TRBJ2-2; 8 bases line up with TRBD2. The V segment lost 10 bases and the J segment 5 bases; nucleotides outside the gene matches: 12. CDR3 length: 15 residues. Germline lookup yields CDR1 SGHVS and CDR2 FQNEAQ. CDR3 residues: CANADRGGRTGELFF. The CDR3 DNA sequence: TGTGCCAACGCAGACCGGGGGGGCCGGACCGGGGAGCTGTTTTTT.

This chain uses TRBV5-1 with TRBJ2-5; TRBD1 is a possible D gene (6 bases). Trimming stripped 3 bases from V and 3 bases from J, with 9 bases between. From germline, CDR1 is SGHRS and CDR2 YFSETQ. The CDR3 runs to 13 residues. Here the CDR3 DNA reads TGCGCCAGCAGCTCACAGGGCGAAGAGACCCAGTACTTC. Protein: CASSSQGEETQYF.

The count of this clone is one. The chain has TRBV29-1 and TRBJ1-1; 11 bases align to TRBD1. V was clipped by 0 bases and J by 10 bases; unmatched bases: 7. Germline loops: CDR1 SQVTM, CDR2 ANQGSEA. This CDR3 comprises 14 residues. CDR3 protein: CSVEDGGQGAPAFF. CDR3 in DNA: TGCAGCGTTGAAGATGGAGGACAGGGGGCTCCAGCTTTCTTT.

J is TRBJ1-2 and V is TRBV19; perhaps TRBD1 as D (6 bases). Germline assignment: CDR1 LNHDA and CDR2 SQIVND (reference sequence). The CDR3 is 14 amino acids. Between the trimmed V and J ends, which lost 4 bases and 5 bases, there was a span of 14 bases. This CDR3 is CASSRVAGEYGYTF. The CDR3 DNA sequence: TGTGCCAGTAGTAGGGTTGCAGGGGAGTATGGCTACACCTTC.

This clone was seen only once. The CDR3 loop is CASSLSQGYEQYF. CDR3 nucleotide sequence: TGTGCCAGCAGCTTATCACAGGGCTACGAGCAGTACTTC. The chain is built from TRBV7-9 and TRBJ2-7, with D possibly TRBD1 on 6 matching bases. Germline-derived CDR1 and CDR2 are SEHNR and FQNEAQ (reference sequence). Trimming pared 2 bases from V and 3 bases from J, leaving 8 bases between. The CDR3 spans 13 residues. Drawing the rest from reference TRBV7-9 and TRBJ2-7, the complete variable domain is DTGVSQNPRHKITKRGQNVTFRCDPISEHNRLYWYRQTLGQGPEFLTYFQNEAQLEKSRLLSDRFSAERPKGSFSTLEIQRTEQGDSAMYLCASSLSQGYEQYFGPGTRLTVT.

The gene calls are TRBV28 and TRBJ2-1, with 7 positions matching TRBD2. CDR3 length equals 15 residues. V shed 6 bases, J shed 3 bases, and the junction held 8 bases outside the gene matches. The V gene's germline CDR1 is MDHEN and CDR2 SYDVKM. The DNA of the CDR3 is TGTGCCAGCAGGGAAGCGGGAACCAACTACAATGAGCAGTTCTTC. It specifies CASREAGTNYNEQFF. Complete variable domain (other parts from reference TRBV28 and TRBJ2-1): DVKVTQSSRYLVKRTGEKVFLECVQDMDHENMFWYRQDPGLGLRLIYFSYDVKMKEKGDIPEGYSVSREKKERFSLILESASTNQTSMYLCASREAGTNYNEQFFGPGTRLTVL.

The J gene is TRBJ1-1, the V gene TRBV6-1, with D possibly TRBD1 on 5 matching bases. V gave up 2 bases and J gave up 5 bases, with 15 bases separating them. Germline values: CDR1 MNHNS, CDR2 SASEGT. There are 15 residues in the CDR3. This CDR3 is CASSELSGGRTEAFF. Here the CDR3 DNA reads TGTGCCAGCAGTGAACTTAGCGGGGGGAGGACTGAAGCTTTCTTT.

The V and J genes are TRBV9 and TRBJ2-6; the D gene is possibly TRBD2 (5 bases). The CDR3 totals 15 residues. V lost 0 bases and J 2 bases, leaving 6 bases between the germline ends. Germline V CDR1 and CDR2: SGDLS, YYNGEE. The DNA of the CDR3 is TGTGCCAGCAGCGTAGTCGGGGCTGGGGCCAACGTCCTGACTTTC. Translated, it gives CASSVVGAGANVLTF.

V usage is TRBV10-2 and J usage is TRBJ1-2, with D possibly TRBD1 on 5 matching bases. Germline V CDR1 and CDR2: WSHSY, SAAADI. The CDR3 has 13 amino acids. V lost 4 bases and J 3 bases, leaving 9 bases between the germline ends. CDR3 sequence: CASSVGGDYGYTF. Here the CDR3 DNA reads TGCGCCAGCAGTGTCGGGGGAGACTATGGCTACACCTTC.

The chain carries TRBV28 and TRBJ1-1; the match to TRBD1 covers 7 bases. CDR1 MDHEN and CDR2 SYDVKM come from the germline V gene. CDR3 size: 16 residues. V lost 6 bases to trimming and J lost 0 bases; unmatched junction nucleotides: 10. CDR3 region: CASRPTGSQMNTEAFF. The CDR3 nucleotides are TGTGCCAGCAGACCGACAGGGTCCCAAATGAACACTGAAGCTTTCTTT.

This chain's CDR3 is CASRDGQAGEAFF. CDR3 DNA: TGTGCCAGCAGGGACGGACAGGCTGGTGAAGCTTTCTTT. The V and J genes are TRBV6-1 and TRBJ1-1, with 7 bases fitting TRBD1. Germline V gives CDR1 MNHNS, CDR2 SASEGT. CDR3 length equals 13 residues. V shed 6 bases, J shed 7 bases, and the junction held 8 bases outside the gene matches.